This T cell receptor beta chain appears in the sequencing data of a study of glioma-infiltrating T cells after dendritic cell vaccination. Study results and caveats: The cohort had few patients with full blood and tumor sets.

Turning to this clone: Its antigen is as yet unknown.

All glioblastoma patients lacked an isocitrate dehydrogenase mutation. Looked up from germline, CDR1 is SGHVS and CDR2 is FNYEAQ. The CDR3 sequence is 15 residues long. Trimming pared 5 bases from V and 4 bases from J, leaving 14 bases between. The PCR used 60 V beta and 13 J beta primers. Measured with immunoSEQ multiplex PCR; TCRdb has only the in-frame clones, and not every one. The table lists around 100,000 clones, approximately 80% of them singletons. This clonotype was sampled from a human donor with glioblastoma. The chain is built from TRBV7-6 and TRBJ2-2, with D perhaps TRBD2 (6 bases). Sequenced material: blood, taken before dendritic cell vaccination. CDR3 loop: CASSLMTSGTGELFF. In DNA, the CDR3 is TGTGCCAGCAGCCTTATGACTAGTGGCACCGGGGAGCTGTTTTTT.